This entry describes one T cell receptor beta chain. This CDR3 region has 14 residues. Germline-derived CDR1 and CDR2 are SNHLY and FYNNEI. Trimming pared 6 bases from V and 4 bases from J, leaving 15 bases between. Assay: immunoSEQ multiplex PCR; the TCRdb copy retains only in-frame clones and omits some. The sample records about 210,000 clones, about 85% being singletons. This sample is drawn from a study of blood T cell repertoires in COVID-19. For the study at large: Some COVID-19 samples were acute and others convalescent; all came from the United States, Italy and Spain.

This clonotype was obtained from a woman at least 80 years old with COVID-19, enrolled during active disease. The chain joins TRBV2 to TRBJ2-5, with D perhaps TRBD2 (5 bases). What was sequenced was peripheral blood. The DNA for the CDR3 is TGTGCCAGCAGCGCAACCCCCGGGATAGAGACCCAGTACTTC. Its protein is CASSATPGIETQYF.